The sequence of this TCR beta chain was determined in a study of shared clonotypes between healthy human individuals. Study-wide findings and caveats: Non-shared clonotypes had lower generation probabilities than clonotypes shared by all four sorted-subset donors. Estimated richness values were generally larger in naive subsets than in memory subsets. The sharing of about 5% of naive CD4 clonotypes was seen across a handful of donors.

Only in-frame clones appear in the TCRdb table, and some are missing; sequencing was by immunoSEQ multiplex PCR. This sample yields 2 million to 3 million clones, of which 93% are seen a single time; approximately 0.36% belongs to the top ten. V shed 4 bases and J shed 1 base, with 14 bases lying between them. CDR1 is SGDLS, CDR2 YYNGEE, per germline. The length of the CDR3 is 15 residues. As regards this clone: What it recognizes is unknown.

The chain uses TRBV9 and TRBJ2-5; unclear D gene. The TCR originated in a man between 18 and 35 years old in good health. Some clones in this sample may be carry-over from other donors' samples. The material sequenced was naive CD4+ T cells from PBMCs. Documented subset: CD45RA+ positively selected. CDR3 nucleotides: TGTGCCAGCAGCCCCGCTGTGGCTATCCAAGAGACCCAGTACTTC. Protein: CASSPAVAIQETQYF.